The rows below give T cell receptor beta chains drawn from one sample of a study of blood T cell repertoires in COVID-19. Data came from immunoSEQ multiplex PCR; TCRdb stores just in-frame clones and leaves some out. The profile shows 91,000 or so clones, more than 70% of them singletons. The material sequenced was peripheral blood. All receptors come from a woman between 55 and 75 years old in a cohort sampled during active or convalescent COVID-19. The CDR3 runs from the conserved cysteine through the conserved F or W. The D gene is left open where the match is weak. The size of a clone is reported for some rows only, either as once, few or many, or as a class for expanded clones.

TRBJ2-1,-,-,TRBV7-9,TGTGCCAGCAGCTTAGGGTATGGCGGGGGCGACGAGCAGTTCTTC,CASSLGYGGGDEQFF
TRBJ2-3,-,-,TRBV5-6,TGTGCCAGCAGCTTGGTAGGTGGCGGAGATACGCAGTATTTT,CASSLVGGGDTQYF
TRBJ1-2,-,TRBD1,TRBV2,TGTGCCAGCAGTGAAGCTGGGGCAGGGGGCGATAGCTCCCGGGGCTACACCTTC,CASSEAGAGGDSSRGYTF
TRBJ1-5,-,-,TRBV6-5,TGTGCCAGCAGTTACTCCGGGCAGGGGCATCAGCCCCAGCATTTT,CASSYSGQGHQPQHF
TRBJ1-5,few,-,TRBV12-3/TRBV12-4,TGTGCCAGCAGTCGGGTACGGCAGCCCCAGCATTTT,CASSRVRQPQHF
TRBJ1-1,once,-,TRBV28,TGTGCCAGCAAACTACAGGGGAACACTGAAGCTTTCTTT,CASKLQGNTEAFF
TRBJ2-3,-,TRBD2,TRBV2,TGTGCCAGCAGTCCGATGGCGGGGGGAAATACGCAGTATTTT,CASSPMAGGNTQYF
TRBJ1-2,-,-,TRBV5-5,TGTGCCAGCACCCGGGACGGGGGGCGCGGGAACTATGGCTACACCTTC,CASTRDGGRGNYGYTF
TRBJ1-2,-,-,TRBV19,TGTGCCAGTAGCCTGGCCGGGACAACGCTTGGCTACACCTTC,CASSLAGTTLGYTF
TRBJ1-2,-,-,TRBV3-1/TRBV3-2,TGTGCCAGCAGCCAGTTCGTTGGGGGGGCTGGCTACACCTTC,CASSQFVGGAGYTF
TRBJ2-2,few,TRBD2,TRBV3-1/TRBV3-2,TGTGCCAGCAGCCAAGAGGCACTAGCGGGCCACACCGGGGAGCTGTTTTTT,CASSQEALAGHTGELFF
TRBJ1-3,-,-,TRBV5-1,TGCGCCAGCAGCTTGATGACGGGGTTCACTGGAAACACCATATATTTT,CASSLMTGFTGNTIYF
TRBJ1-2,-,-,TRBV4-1,TGCGCCAGCAGCCAAGATCAGGTTAACTATGGCTACACCTTC,CASSQDQVNYGYTF
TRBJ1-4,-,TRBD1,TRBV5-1,TGCGCCAGCAGCAAGGGACAGGGGAGTGAAAAACTGTTTTTT,CASSKGQGSEKLFF
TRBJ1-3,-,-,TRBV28,TGTGCCAGCAGTTTAAGGTTAGGGACAGGAAACACCATATATTTT,CASSLRLGTGNTIYF
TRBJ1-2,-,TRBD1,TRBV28,TGTGCCAGCAGTATCACCGGGACAGGGGAAAGTCTTGGCTACACCTTC,CASSITGTGESLGYTF
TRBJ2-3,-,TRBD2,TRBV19,TGTGCCAGTGGGGGGGGCACAGATACGCAGTATTTT,CASGGGTDTQYF
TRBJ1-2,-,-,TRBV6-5,TGTGCCAGCGAGTTAATGAGAGGCTACACCTTC,CASELMRGYTF
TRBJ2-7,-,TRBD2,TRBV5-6,TGTGCCAGCAGCCCTAGCGGAACTTACGAGCAGTACTTC,CASSPSGTYEQYF
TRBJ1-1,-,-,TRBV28,TGTGCCAGCAACTCTGGGGAGTTACTCACTGAAGCTTTCTTT,CASNSGELLTEAFF
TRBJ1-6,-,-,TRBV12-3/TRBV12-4,TGTGCCAGCAGTTTAAACAGGAATTCACCCCTCCACTTT,CASSLNRNSPLHF
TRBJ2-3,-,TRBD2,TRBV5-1,TGCGCCAGCAGCTGGGACCCCGGGCGGGGGGGCACAGATACGCAGTATTTT,CASSWDPGRGGTDTQYF
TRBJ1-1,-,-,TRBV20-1,TGCAGTGCCCGGAACACTGAAGCTTTCTTT,CSARNTEAFF